This T cell receptor (beta chain) was recovered during a study of blood T cell repertoires in COVID-19. Study overall: Sites across the United States, Italy and Spain contributed samples from acute and convalescent COVID-19.

Sequencing was performed with immunoSEQ multiplex PCR; in TCRdb, only in-frame clones are kept and a portion is missing. The profile covers about 280,000 clones, with 86% appearing a single time and over 10% taken by the ten largest. The CDR3 sequence is 10 residues long. Germline trimming cut 6 bases from V and 10 bases from J; bases unmatched to any gene: 1. Per the germline V gene, CDR1 is MNHEY and CDR2 is SMNVEV (reference sequence). This clone was picked up one time. Source material: peripheral blood. The rearrangement links TRBV27 to TRBJ1-1; 8 positions match TRBD1. This receptor was taken from a woman aged 70-85 years with COVID-19, enrolled during active disease. CDR3 residues: CASRDRGAFF. Here the CDR3 DNA reads TGTGCCAGCAGAGACAGGGGAGCTTTCTTT.